This T cell receptor beta chain came from a study of shared clonotypes between healthy human individuals. Whole-study findings and limits: Larger estimated richness was generally recorded for naive subsets relative to memory subsets. Donors were few, which limited the genetic and exposure-history diversity represented.

It was into CD45RA+ naive and CD45RA-negative memory subsets that the CD4+ cells were split. Each subset's genomic DNA was shared equally among a number of immunoSEQ plates. Assay: immunoSEQ multiplex PCR; the TCRdb copy retains only in-frame clones and omits some. The top ten clones hold 0.14% of a sample with 2.5 million or so clones, 85% to 95% of them seen once. J gave up 1 base and V 6 bases, and 5 bases lay outside the gene matches. In germline, CDR1 is MDHEN, CDR2 SYDVKM. The CDR3 loop spans 14 amino acids. On this clone: Its cognate antigen is unknown.

The V gene is TRBV28, the J gene TRBJ2-5; 7 positions match TRBD1. The source of this sequence is a man between 18 and 35 years old in good health. The sequenced sample consisted of naive CD4+ T cells sorted from blood. Subset specified: CD45RA+ positively selected. The CDR3 nucleotides are TGTGCCAGCAGCCCTGGGACAGTCCAAGAGACCCAGTACTTC. This translates into CASSPGTVQETQYF.